The rows below give T cell receptor beta chains drawn from one sample of a study of cytomegalovirus exposure and HLA in healthy donors. Profiling relied on immunoSEQ multiplex PCR, and the TCRdb table lists in-frame clones only, not all of them. The sample has fewer than 60,000 clones, around 50% seen once. Source material: PBMCs. These receptor sequences come from a human donor in good health. Both conserved end residues are part of each CDR3. The order of the fields is clone size, D gene, V gene, J gene, CDR3 protein, CDR3 DNA. A D gene is named only where the DNA matches it firmly. A row's size may be missing; if present it is once, few, many or a size class.

size: NA; D: TRBD2; V: TRBV5-1; J: TRBJ2-1; CDR3: CASSYLAGGPYNEQFF; DNA: TGCGCCAGCAGCTACTTAGCGGGGGGACCCTACAATGAGCAGTTCTTC
size: NA; D: TRBD1; V: TRBV5-6; J: TRBJ1-2; CDR3: CASSLSGGGYYGYPF; DNA: TGTGCCAGCAGCTTATCAGGGGGCGGGTACTATGGCTACCCCTTC
size: few; D: TRBD2; V: TRBV4-3; J: TRBJ2-1; CDR3: CASSQLAGGLNEQFF; DNA: TGCGCCAGCAGCCAATTAGCGGGGGGGCTAAATGAGCAGTTCTTC
size: few; D: TRBD2; V: TRBV10-3; J: TRBJ2-5; CDR3: CATQRGGYQETQYF; DNA: TGTGCCACCCAGCGGGGGGGGTACCAAGAGACCCAGTACTTC
size: NA; D: TRBD1; V: TRBV18; J: TRBJ2-3; CDR3: CASSPLGRGSTDTQYF; DNA: TGTGCCAGCTCACCACTTGGCAGGGGGAGCACAGATACGCAGTATTTT
size: NA; D: NA; V: TRBV6-5; J: TRBJ2-7; CDR3: CASSTWTERSYEQYF; DNA: TGTGCCAGCAGTACGTGGACAGAGAGATCCTACGAGCAGTACTTC
size: NA; D: NA; V: TRBV30; J: TRBJ1-2; CDR3: CAWSVQRGGYTF; DNA: TGTGCCTGGAGTGTACAGCGGGGTGGCTACACCTTC
size: NA; D: NA; V: TRBV27; J: TRBJ1-1; CDR3: CASSRAGRLGTEAFF; DNA: TGTGCCAGCAGCCGGGCAGGGAGGTTAGGCACTGAAGCTTTCTTT
size: NA; D: NA; V: TRBV30; J: TRBJ1-1; CDR3: CAWSSTTLRTEAFF; DNA: TGTGCCTGGAGCTCGACGACTCTCCGGACTGAAGCTTTCTTT
size: NA; D: NA; V: TRBV4-1; J: TRBJ2-2; CDR3: CASSQDLGRTGELFF; DNA: TGCGCCAGCAGCCAAGATCTGGGGCGCACCGGGGAGCTGTTTTTT
size: few; D: TRBD1; V: TRBV7-2; J: TRBJ2-4; CDR3: CASSLGGAGQGSNIQYF; DNA: TGTGCCAGCAGCTTAGGAGGAGCGGGACAGGGTAGTAACATTCAGTACTTC
size: few; D: NA; V: TRBV7-9; J: TRBJ1-4; CDR3: CASSSRGRQTTDEKLFF; DNA: TGTGCCAGCAGCTCGCGGGGACGACAGACAACTGATGAAAAACTGTTTTTT
size: NA; D: NA; V: TRBV5-1; J: TRBJ2-3; CDR3: CASSNSETTLSTDTQYF; DNA: TGCGCCAGCAGCAACTCGGAGACCACACTCTCCACAGATACGCAGTATTTT
size: once; D: NA; V: TRBV11-2; J: TRBJ1-2; CDR3: CASSLEWTEFYGYTF; DNA: TGTGCCAGCAGCTTAGAATGGACAGAGTTCTATGGCTACACCTTC
size: NA; D: NA; V: TRBV10-3; J: TRBJ1-1; CDR3: CAIRRTENTEAFF; DNA: TGTGCCATCAGGCGGACAGAAAACACTGAAGCTTTCTTT
size: NA; D: NA; V: TRBV4-3; J: TRBJ2-5; CDR3: CASSRGTEETQYF; DNA: TGCGCCAGCAGCCGCGGGACAGAAGAGACCCAGTACTTC
size: few; D: NA; V: TRBV6-6; J: TRBJ1-1; CDR3: CASRVQNTEAFF; DNA: TGTGCCAGCCGGGTCCAGAACACTGAAGCTTTCTTT
size: once; D: NA; V: TRBV7-3; J: TRBJ2-5; CDR3: CASSLTPQGETQYF; DNA: TGTGCCAGCAGCTTAACCCCCCAGGGAGAGACCCAGTACTTC
size: NA; D: NA; V: TRBV21-1; J: TRBJ2-7; CDR3: CASSKGSQGASYEQYF; DNA: TGTGCCAGCAGCAAAGGATCACAGGGGGCTTCCTACGAGCAGTACTTC
size: NA; D: NA; V: TRBV5-4; J: TRBJ2-7; CDR3: CASSLGGLFTYEQYF; DNA: TGTGCCAGCAGCTTGGGGGGGCTCTTTACCTACGAGCAGTACTTC
size: once; D: TRBD2; V: TRBV7-2; J: TRBJ2-5; CDR3: CASSLTSGGALFQTQYF; DNA: TGTGCCAGCAGCCTCACTAGCGGGGGGGCCCTGTTCCAGACCCAGTACTTC
size: NA; D: NA; V: TRBV9; J: TRBJ1-2; CDR3: CASSVEGRGSGYTF; DNA: TGTGCCAGCAGCGTAGAAGGCAGGGGATCTGGCTACACCTTC
size: once; D: TRBD1; V: TRBV6-5; J: TRBJ1-2; CDR3: CASIRQGARGYTF; DNA: TGTGCCAGCATTCGACAGGGGGCGCGTGGCTACACCTTC
size: NA; D: TRBD1; V: TRBV19; J: TRBJ2-2; CDR3: CASRDRATGELFF; DNA: TGTGCCAGCAGGGACAGGGCCACCGGGGAGCTGTTTTTT
size: NA; D: TRBD1; V: TRBV25-1; J: TRBJ2-3; CDR3: CASSGPQGYGTDTQYF; DNA: TGTGCCAGCAGTGGGCCACAGGGGTATGGCACAGATACGCAGTATTTT
size: few; D: TRBD2; V: TRBV6-1; J: TRBJ2-7; CDR3: CASTPLASGGNEQYF; DNA: TGTGCCAGCACCCCACTTGCTAGCGGGGGCAACGAGCAGTACTTC
size: NA; D: NA; V: TRBV10-3; J: TRBJ1-5; CDR3: CAISDQGSNQPQHF; DNA: TGTGCCATCAGTGATCAGGGAAGCAATCAGCCCCAGCATTTT
size: NA; D: TRBD1; V: TRBV5-1; J: TRBJ1-4; CDR3: CASSLQGPPTNEKLFF; DNA: TGCGCCAGCAGCTTACAGGGGCCCCCAACTAATGAAAAACTGTTTTTT
size: NA; D: NA; V: TRBV10-1; J: TRBJ1-1; CDR3: CASSESTVNTEAFF; DNA: TGCGCCAGCAGTGAGTCAACTGTTAACACTGAAGCTTTCTTT
size: NA; D: TRBD2; V: TRBV18; J: TRBJ2-3; CDR3: CASSPPTLAGGTDTQYF; DNA: TGTGCCAGCTCACCACCAACGCTAGCGGGGGGGACAGATACGCAGTATTTT
size: few; D: TRBD1; V: TRBV18; J: TRBJ1-4; CDR3: CASSPQTGTVNEKLFF; DNA: TGTGCCAGCTCACCCCAAACCGGGACAGTTAATGAAAAACTGTTTTTT
size: NA; D: TRBD1; V: TRBV15; J: TRBJ2-7; CDR3: CATSRVGIPGGEQYF; DNA: TGTGCCACCAGCAGAGTGGGGATCCCAGGGGGTGAGCAGTACTTC
size: NA; D: NA; V: TRBV29-1; J: TRBJ1-2; CDR3: CSVEQGGIGYTF; DNA: TGCAGCGTTGAACAGGGAGGGATCGGCTACACCTTC
size: NA; D: NA; V: TRBV30; J: TRBJ1-1; CDR3: CAWSVTREAFF; DNA: TGTGCCTGGAGTGTTACACGGGAGGCTTTCTTT
size: NA; D: TRBD1; V: TRBV19; J: TRBJ1-6; CDR3: CASTPDRGFGSPLHF; DNA: TGTGCCAGTACCCCGGACAGGGGATTCGGTTCACCCCTCCACTTT
size: NA; D: NA; V: TRBV7-2; J: TRBJ2-3; CDR3: CASSLSRDTQYF; DNA: TGTGCCAGCAGCCTTTCGAGAGATACGCAGTATTTT
size: NA; D: TRBD1; V: TRBV18; J: TRBJ2-5; CDR3: CASSPPEGAETQYF; DNA: TGTGCCAGCTCACCACCTGAGGGGGCAGAGACCCAGTACTTC
size: few; D: TRBD2; V: TRBV6-1; J: TRBJ2-1; CDR3: CASRIGTSGGAGWVF; DNA: TGTGCCAGCAGGATCGGGACTAGCGGGGGGGCGGGTTGGGTCTTC